The TCR beta chain described here comes from a study of T-cell memory formation after mild COVID-19. This clonotype was counted between two and nine times. Its target is unknown. Findings and limits, study-wide: Clones that contracted clustered mainly in CM and EM if CD4+ and in EMRA if CD8+.

The germline V gene encodes CDR1 SQVTM and CDR2 ANQGSEA. The ends were cut back, 4 bases at V and 8 bases at J, with 17 bases in the middle. CDR3 length: 14 residues. MiXCR was run by TCRdb on the 5' RACE reads, yielding one entry per CDR3 protein. The sample comprises 150,000 to 200,000 distinct CDR3 sequences, around 15% of which are singletons, and 2% to 2.5% rests with the top ten. The sequencing input was PBMCs or a T cell subset sorted from them (not recorded which). This TCR was recovered from an adult woman who had mild COVID-19 (a few samples of this study predate the infection). Cell type and time point are not known. The gene calls are TRBV29-1 and TRBJ1-4, with D perhaps TRBD1 (5 bases). CDR3 region: CSVAMGTVREKLFF. The CDR3 DNA is TGCAGCGTTGCCATGGGGACCGTAAGGGAAAAACTGTTTTTT.